A selection of T cell receptor beta chains follows, all from one sample in a study of blood T cell repertoires in COVID-19. Method: immunoSEQ multiplex PCR; TCRdb's copy keeps in-frame clones and lacks some. The table includes more than 110,000 clones, approximately 84% detected once. Material: peripheral blood. All receptors come from a woman in her sixties or seventies with acute or convalescent COVID-19. The CDR3 runs from the conserved cysteine through the conserved F or W. A D gene is named only where the DNA matches it firmly. Clone size is not always given. Where it is, it says once, few, many or a class for expanded clones.

J gene: TRBJ1-1; D gene: TRBD1; V gene: TRBV19; clone size: once; CDR3 protein: CASSFGQGRTEAFF; CDR3 DNA: TGTGCCAGTAGCTTTGGACAGGGTAGAACTGAAGCTTTCTTT
J gene: TRBJ1-1; D gene: .; V gene: TRBV5-8; clone size: .; CDR3 protein: CASSFVGYTEAFF; CDR3 DNA: TGTGCCAGCAGCTTCGTCGGTTACACTGAAGCTTTCTTT
J gene: TRBJ2-7; D gene: TRBD2; V gene: TRBV3-1/TRBV3-2; clone size: .; CDR3 protein: CASSPKAGGPNEQYF; CDR3 DNA: TGTGCCAGCAGCCCTAAAGCGGGAGGGCCCAACGAGCAGTACTTC
J gene: TRBJ2-1; D gene: TRBD2; V gene: TRBV7-8; clone size: .; CDR3 protein: CASSPLAGGDNEQFF; CDR3 DNA: TGTGCCAGCAGCCCTCTAGCGGGAGGGGACAATGAGCAGTTCTTC
J gene: TRBJ1-2; D gene: .; V gene: TRBV3-1/TRBV3-2; clone size: few; CDR3 protein: CASSPRKQAYGYTF; CDR3 DNA: TGTGCCAGCAGCCCACGAAAACAGGCTTATGGCTACACCTTC
J gene: TRBJ1-1; D gene: .; V gene: TRBV11-3; clone size: once; CDR3 protein: CASSLGHLVRGKAFF; CDR3 DNA: TGTGCCAGCAGCTTAGGACACCTCGTACGAGGGAAAGCTTTCTTT
J gene: TRBJ2-1; D gene: TRBD2; V gene: TRBV24-1; clone size: .; CDR3 protein: CATSDSGTSGLRGFF; CDR3 DNA: TGTGCCACCAGTGATTCCGGGACTAGCGGGTTAAGGGGGTTCTTC
J gene: TRBJ2-7; D gene: TRBD1; V gene: TRBV7-8; clone size: .; CDR3 protein: CASSLGLRPGQGGGTYEQYF; CDR3 DNA: TGTGCCAGCAGCTTAGGATTGAGGCCGGGACAGGGAGGGGGAACCTACGAGCAGTACTTC
J gene: TRBJ2-3; D gene: .; V gene: TRBV7-9; clone size: few; CDR3 protein: CASSYNSGSTDTQYF; CDR3 DNA: TGTGCCAGCAGCTATAATAGCGGAAGCACAGATACGCAGTATTTT
J gene: TRBJ2-7; D gene: .; V gene: TRBV11-3; clone size: .; CDR3 protein: CASSLLRGSYEQYF; CDR3 DNA: TGTGCCAGCAGCTTACTACGGGGAAGTTACGAGCAGTACTTC
J gene: TRBJ1-1; D gene: .; V gene: TRBV11-2; clone size: once; CDR3 protein: CASSLDTGYTEAFF; CDR3 DNA: TGTGCCAGCAGCTTGGATACAGGTTACACTGAAGCTTTCTTT
J gene: TRBJ1-1; D gene: .; V gene: TRBV30; clone size: few; CDR3 protein: CAQNPSQVGNTEAFF; CDR3 DNA: TGTGCCCAAAACCCGTCACAGGTGGGGAACACTGAAGCTTTCTTT
J gene: TRBJ1-1; D gene: .; V gene: TRBV6-5; clone size: once; CDR3 protein: CASSYSSGGGTEAFF; CDR3 DNA: TGTGCCAGCAGTTACTCCTCCGGGGGAGGGACTGAAGCTTTCTTT
J gene: TRBJ2-2; D gene: TRBD1; V gene: TRBV19; clone size: .; CDR3 protein: CASRPDWTGTGELFF; CDR3 DNA: TGTGCCAGTAGGCCGGATTGGACAGGCACCGGGGAGCTGTTTTTT
J gene: TRBJ1-3; D gene: .; V gene: TRBV6-5; clone size: .; CDR3 protein: CASRQGSGNTIYF; CDR3 DNA: TGTGCCAGCAGGCAGGGTTCTGGAAACACCATATATTTT